These 24 T cell receptor beta chains share one sample of origin, sequenced in a study of beta chain features in type 1 diabetes. Reverse transcription of all isolated RNA meant that expressed TCRB transcripts were sequenced. Using immunoSEQ multiplex PCR, the repertoire was profiled, and TCRdb retains in-frame clones only, with some absent. The sample yields roughly 380,000 clones, less than 20% seen once. The sequencing sample was made of naive CD4+ T cells from blood. The receptor set was obtained from a woman younger than 35 in good health.

This chain links TRBV5-1 with TRBJ2-7; TRBD1 aligns across 7 bases. The V gene's germline CDR1 is SGHRS and CDR2 YFSETQ. The CDR3 is 13 residues long. The V and J ends lost 3 bases and 5 bases, in that order; junction bases with no gene match: 5. DNA for the CDR3: TGCGCCAGCAGCTGGGTCGGGACAGACGAGCAGTACTTC. Translation gives CASSWVGTDEQYF.

The chain joins TRBV5-5 to TRBJ1-2; no reliable D call. This CDR3 has 14 residues. V lost 4 bases to trimming and J lost 5 bases, with 15 bases between them. Germline V CDR1 and CDR2: SGHKS, YYEKEE (reference sequence). The CDR3 nucleotides are TGTGCCAGCAGCCAGACTACAGAGACTTATGGCTACACCTTC. Its translation is CASSQTTETYGYTF.

This clone was seen a few times. This chain joins TRBV4-1 and TRBJ2-1; weak D call: TRBD2 (6 bases). The length of the CDR3 is 16 residues. V lost 1 base, J lost 2 bases, and 12 bases lay in between. Germline assignment: CDR1 MGHRA and CDR2 YSYEKL. CDR3 sequence: CASSQGRGEPYNEQFF. The CDR3 bases are TGCGCCAGCAGCCAAGGACGCGGGGAACCCTACAATGAGCAGTTCTTC.

The V call is TRBV30, the J call TRBJ1-5; TRBD1 matches 8 bases. This CDR3 has 14 residues. V shed 3 bases, J shed 3 bases, and the junction held 4 bases outside the gene matches. Germline CDR1 reads GTSNPN; CDR2 reads SVGIG (reference sequence). The CDR3: CAWRTGDLNQPQHF. The CDR3 DNA is TGTGCCTGGAGGACAGGGGACCTCAATCAGCCCCAGCATTTT.

The chain employs TRBV30 and TRBJ2-7, with 10 bases lining up with TRBD1. The V gene end was trimmed by 4 bases and the J gene end by 6 bases; junction bases not matched to a gene: 6. CDR1 and CDR2 (germline): GTSNPN, SVGIG (reference sequence). This CDR3 comprises 13 residues. Written as DNA, the CDR3 is TGTGCCTGGAACCGGGACAGGGGAGCCGAGCAGTACTTC. Its translation is CAWNRDRGAEQYF. Full variable domain (outside the CDR3, taken from reference TRBV30 and TRBJ2-7): SQTIHQWPATLVQPVGSPLSLECTVEGTSNPNLYWYRQAAGRGLQLLFYSVGIGQISSEVPQNLSASRPQDRQFILSSKKLLLSDSGFYLCAWNRDRGAEQYFGPGTRLTVT.

V usage is TRBV7-9 and J usage is TRBJ1-2; D is ambiguous. Trimming removed 7 bases at V and 5 bases at J, with 20 bases between. This CDR3 spans 15 amino acids. Germline-derived CDR1 and CDR2 are SEHNR and FQNEAQ (reference sequence). This CDR3 is CASILPGPGDYGYTF. CDR3 bases: TGTGCCAGCATCCTCCCGGGCCCCGGGGATTATGGCTACACCTTC.

V gene TRBV5-1 combines with J gene TRBJ2-1; unclear D gene. Germline CDR1 and CDR2: SGHRS and YFSETQ. The ends were cut back, 6 bases at V and 0 bases at J, with 10 bases in the middle. The CDR3 sequence is 14 residues long. CDR3 coding DNA: TGCGCCAGCACCGGGTCTAGCTCCTACAATGAGCAGTTCTTC. Its translation is CASTGSSSYNEQFF.

This chain links TRBV30 with TRBJ2-1; D possibly corresponds to TRBD1 (6 bases). This CDR3 is 15 amino acids long. Germline V gene data show CDR1 as GTSNPN and CDR2 as SVGIG (reference sequence). The V gene lost 0 bases and the J gene lost 7 bases, with 16 bases spanning the gap. CDR3 protein: CAWSVEWNDRNEQFF. The CDR3 DNA reads TGTGCCTGGAGTGTAGAATGGAATGACAGGAATGAGCAGTTCTTC.

This clone was counted only a few times. This chain uses TRBV30 with TRBJ2-5; TRBD1 matches at 7 bases. J lost 1 base, V lost 4 bases, and 3 bases had no gene match. The CDR3 runs to 13 residues. The V gene's germline CDR1 is GTSNPN and CDR2 SVGIG (reference sequence). The DNA for the CDR3 is TGTGCCTGGAATTACAGGGGCCAAGAGACCCAGTACTTC. This codes for CAWNYRGQETQYF.

This clone appeared a few times. V usage is TRBV4-3 and J usage is TRBJ1-2; TRBD1 aligns across 7 bases. V shed 6 bases, J shed 0 bases, and the junction held 7 bases outside the gene matches. This CDR3 comprises 15 residues. Germline V gene data show CDR1 as LGHNA and CDR2 as YSLEER. CDR3 amino acids: CASSPQGGSNYGYTF. The CDR3 bases are TGCGCCAGCAGTCCCCAGGGGGGCTCTAACTATGGCTACACCTTC.

The chain recombines TRBV29-1 with TRBJ1-2, with 8 positions matching TRBD1. Germline CDR1 SQVTM, CDR2 ANQGSEA. This CDR3 is 12 amino acids long. The trim removed 4 bases at V and 5 bases at J, leaving 3 bases unmatched. CDR3 region: CSVVRTGYGYTF. The CDR3 DNA reads as TGCAGCGTTGTAAGGACAGGGTATGGCTACACCTTC.

CDR3 region: CASSSQGSETQYF. DNA for the CDR3: TGCGCCAGCAGCTCACAGGGTTCAGAGACCCAGTACTTC. This rearrangement joins TRBV5-1 to TRBJ2-5; D perhaps matches TRBD1 (6 bases). Germline CDR1 and CDR2: SGHRS and YFSETQ. The V and J ends lost 3 bases and 4 bases respectively, with 10 bases between them. This CDR3 is 13 amino acids long.

In this sample, this clone turned up a few times. The chain links TRBV4-1 to TRBJ2-7, with 10 nucleotides matching TRBD1. The CDR3 has 15 amino acids. Germline-derived CDR1 and CDR2 are MGHRA and YSYEKL. V was pared by 5 bases and J by 6 bases, with 10 bases of the junction left unmatched. This CDR3 reads CASSAPGTGVPEQYF. CDR3 coding DNA: TGCGCCAGCAGCGCTCCTGGGACAGGGGTCCCCGAGCAGTACTTC.

This clone was counted a few times. At one of its ends the junction is not consistent with the germline gene, which may arise from a read error. CDR3 coding DNA: TGCAGCGTTGTGCCAGGCACCGATACGCAGTATTTT. Amino acids: CSVVPGTDTQYF. This rearrangement joins TRBV29-1 to TRBJ2-3; D is unclear. The V gene's germline CDR1 is SQVTM and CDR2 ANQGSEA. The CDR3 length is 12 residues.

This clone has just a few counts. This chain links TRBV9 with TRBJ1-1; D uncertain. The length of the CDR3 is 13 residues. With 0 bases removed from V and 1 base from J, the gap between germline ends came to 4 bases. Looked up from germline, CDR1 is SGDLS and CDR2 is YYNGEE. The CDR3 sequence: CASSVAQNTEAFF. The CDR3, as DNA: TGTGCCAGCAGCGTAGCCCAGAACACTGAAGCTTTCTTT.

Written as DNA, the CDR3 is TGTGCCAGCAGCTCCCGGTTAGCGGCCCCTGAAGCTTTCTTT. Its protein is CASSSRLAAPEAFF. V gene TRBV5-4 combines with J gene TRBJ1-1, with D hard to call. V was shortened by 3 bases and J by 6 bases, with 15 bases between the two germline ends. CDR1 is SGHNT and CDR2 is YYREEE in the germline V gene (reference sequence). The CDR3 contains 14 residues.

This clone was seen only a few times. This chain connects TRBV18 to TRBJ2-7; D might be TRBD1 (6 bases). V was cut by 0 bases and J by 3 bases, with 15 bases left in between. CDR1 is KGHSH and CDR2 is LQKENI in the germline V gene. The CDR3 totals 16 residues. The CDR3 nucleotides read TGTGCCAGCTCACCACCGGGAACAGGGTTTGTCTACGAGCAGTACTTC. It encodes CASSPPGTGFVYEQYF.

The chain is built from TRBV7-9 and TRBJ1-2; D might be TRBD1 (6 bases). The germline V and J ends were trimmed by 4 bases and 2 bases, with 17 bases remaining between them. Germline lookup yields CDR1 SEHNR and CDR2 FQNEAQ (reference sequence). This CDR3 has 16 residues. The chain's CDR3 is CASSSHHQTGNYGYTF. The CDR3 bases are TGTGCCAGCAGCTCCCACCACCAAACAGGGAACTATGGCTACACCTTC.

The chain links TRBV4-1 to TRBJ2-7, with TRBD1 matching 9 bases. Germline V lookup: CDR1 MGHRA, CDR2 YSYEKL. Trimming at V came to 5 bases and at J to 2 bases, leaving 7 bases not matched to a gene. The CDR3 sequence is 15 residues long. CDR3: CASSTGTGSPYEQYF. For the CDR3, the DNA is TGCGCCAGCAGCACCGGGACAGGGTCACCCTACGAGCAGTACTTC.

The rearrangement uses TRBV5-1 and TRBJ2-1; 8 positions match TRBD1. The CDR3 has 14 amino acids. The ends lost 1 base at V and 5 bases at J; junction bases unmatched: 2. CDR1 and CDR2 from the germline V gene are SGHRS and YFSETQ. The CDR3: CASSLRGQDNEQFF. The CDR3 DNA is TGCGCCAGCAGCTTGCGGGGACAGGACAATGAGCAGTTCTTC.

This clone was seen only a few times. The J gene is TRBJ2-3, the V gene TRBV6-5, with TRBD1 identical over 11 bases. Germline V gene data show CDR1 as MNHEY and CDR2 as SVGAGI. This CDR3 is built from 15 residues. V lost 4 bases to trimming and J lost 4 bases; unmatched junction nucleotides: 4. The CDR3 is CASSSGQGAADTQYF. The CDR3 nucleotides are TGTGCCAGCAGTTCCGGACAGGGGGCTGCAGATACGCAGTATTTT.

Only a few counts were recorded for this clone. V and J are TRBV30 and TRBJ2-7; D possibly corresponds to TRBD2 (7 bases). The CDR3 has 13 amino acids. Germline CDR1 and CDR2: GTSNPN and SVGIG (reference sequence). Trimming shortened V by 4 bases and J by 7 bases, and 17 bases separated the two germline ends. CDR3 DNA sequence: TGTGCCTGGAACAGGGAGGGAACGGGGGAGCAGTACTTC. Translated, it gives CAWNREGTGEQYF.

This chain links TRBV4-2 with TRBJ2-5, with TRBD1 identical over 8 bases. V trimming: 3 bases; J trimming: 4 bases; junction bases outside the gene matches: 7. The V gene's germline CDR1 is LGHNA and CDR2 YNFKEQ. This CDR3 spans 15 amino acids. The CDR3 spells CASSHSDRVTETQYF. The CDR3 bases are TGTGCCAGCAGCCACTCGGACAGGGTGACAGAGACCCAGTACTTC.

This clone was detected only a few times. The sample contains more than one DNA sequence encoding this CDR3. V gene TRBV5-1 combines with J gene TRBJ2-7; 8 bases agree with TRBD2. There are 15 residues in the CDR3. The ends lost 0 bases at V and 2 bases at J; junction bases unmatched: 4. The germline gives CDR1 SGHRS, CDR2 YFSETQ. Written as DNA, the CDR3 is TGCGCCAGCAGCTTGGAAACTAGCGGCCCCTACGAGCAGTACTTC. Its protein is CASSLETSGPYEQYF. The entire variable domain, with the rest obtained from reference TRBV5-1 and TRBJ2-7, is as follows: KAGVTQTPRYLIKTRGQQVTLSCSPISGHRSVSWYQQTPGQGLQFLFEYFSETQRNKGNFPGRFSGRQFSNSRSEMNVSTLELGDSALYLCASSLETSGPYEQYFGPGTRLTVT.